This T cell receptor beta chain was recorded in a study of T cell repertoires in cytomegalovirus infection. Worth noting for this clonotype: The antigen is not known.

TCRdb called the reads again in MiXCR, with one record for every CDR3 protein. This sample yields 140,000 to 150,000 distinct CDR3 sequences, of which 25% to 35% are seen a single time; 52% belongs to the top ten. The sample was CD8+ T cells from cultured PBMCs, taken from culture after CMV antigen stimulation. This clonotype was obtained from a human donor in good health (CMV status not recorded). Some clones in this sample may be carry-over from other donors' samples.

This chain's CDR3 is CASSLEGGAYYEQYF. CDR3 sequence (DNA): TGTGCCAGCAGCTTAGAAGGGGGGGCTTACTACGAGCAGTACTTC. The J gene is TRBJ2-7, the V gene TRBV7-8, with D maybe TRBD2 (7 bases). V dropped 1 base and J dropped 3 bases, with 13 bases sitting between them. The germline V gene has CDR1 SGHVS and CDR2 FQNEAQ. CDR3 size: 15 residues. Using reference TRBV7-8 and TRBJ2-7 for the parts outside the CDR3, the full variable domain is GAGVSQSPRYKVAKRGQDVALRCDPISGHVSLFWYQQALGQGPEFLTYFQNEAQLDKSGLPSDRFFAERPEGSVSTLKIQRTQQEDSAVYLCASSLEGGAYYEQYFGPGTRLTVT.